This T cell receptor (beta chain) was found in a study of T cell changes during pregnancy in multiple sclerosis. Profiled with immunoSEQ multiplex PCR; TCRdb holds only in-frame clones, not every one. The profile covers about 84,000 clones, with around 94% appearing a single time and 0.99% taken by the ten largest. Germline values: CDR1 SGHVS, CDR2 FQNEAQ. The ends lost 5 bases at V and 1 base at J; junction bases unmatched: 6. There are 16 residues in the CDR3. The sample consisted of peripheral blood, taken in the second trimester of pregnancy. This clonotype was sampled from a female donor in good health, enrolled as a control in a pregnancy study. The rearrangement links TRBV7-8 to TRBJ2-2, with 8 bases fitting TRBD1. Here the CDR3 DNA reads TGTGCCAGCAGCCTCGCCGGGACAGGGAACACCGGGGAGCTGTTTTTT. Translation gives CASSLAGTGNTGELFF.